The source of this T cell receptor beta chain is a study of persistence of HIV-infected CD4 T cells (dated by TCRdb to 2019 to 2021). Study-wide context: The study isolated CMV- and HIV-1 Gag-responding CD4+ T cells from ART-treated individuals to examine antigen-driven clonal expansion of HIV-1-infected cells. The median time the participants had spent on suppressive ART was 8 years. The clonality of all cells in each sorted population was measured by TCRbeta sequencing, and the clonality of infected cells was measured by proviral sequencing. Apart from a couple of participants who underwent leukapheresis at a single time point, peripheral blood samples of up to roughly 180 mL were collected from participants at multiple time points. In the cross-participant TCR cluster analysis, about 8 participants were included for CMV and 6 or 7 participants were included for Gag.

TCRbeta repertoires were sequenced from genomic DNA with the immunoSEQ hsTCRB assay version 4 in survey mode. Genomic DNA was diluted to about 10 ng/uL, using up to 1 ug per sample for TCRbeta sequencing. The paper's data handling went like this. TCRbeta data were analyzed in ImmunoSeq Analyzer 3.0, with diversity computed on productive nucleotide rearrangements. Using the Immunarch R package, lower-bound TCR diversity was estimated with the improved Chao index and clonality was estimated with the Gini coefficient. Different nucleotide rearrangements encoding the same CDR3beta amino acid sequence were counted as distinct clonotypes. Differential abundance analysis identified TCRbeta sequences significantly enriched in antigen-responding cells relative to anti-CD3/anti-CD28-activated cells. GLIPH2 grouped TCRs by predicted peptide-MHC specificity, both within each participant and across combined participant data sets. TCRdb limited this immuneACCESS table to in-frame rearrangements with V and J called. A share of clones is missing; checked studies link under half to unresolved V genes, and the rest is unexplained. V, J and clone size reflect that table, while D and trimming were determined from the DNA. The sample table records tens of thousands of clones; under 85% of these occur just once. The ten largest clonotypes hold around 3% of the sample.

What the treatment or condition label conveys for this sample: suppressive antiretroviral therapy. Lysates of CMV-infected fibroblasts were used at approximately 10 ug/mL for cell stimulation. Memory populations depleted of antigen-responding cells were obtained by sorting nonresponding CD40L-negative CD69-negative CD45RO-high memory CD4+ T cells. Participants were HIV-1-infected adults who started suppressive ART during chronic infection. For at least 4 years, the participants' plasma HIV-1 RNA had been undetectable, below 50 copies/mL. To be included, participants needed a CD4+ T cell count above 400 cells/uL and a positive CMV serology. Before stimulation, PBMCs were isolated using density centrifugation and depleted of CD8+ T cells. Stimulation of CD8-depleted PBMCs was carried out for more than 15 hours with anti-CD28/CD49d costimulation, CD40-blocking antibody and enfuvirtide, to prevent new infections. Sorting was done on either a Beckman Coulter MoFlo Legacy or an XDP sorter, and propidium iodide was used to exclude dead cells. Genomic DNA was extracted using the QIAamp DNA Mini Kit for samples with more than one million cells and using the Quick-DNA Microprep Kit for all other samples.

Comments on this clone: This receptor's antigen is unknown. The record has no base qualities; no much larger clone is one base away.

General study outcomes and caveats: Only a small number of individuals took part in the study, and the range of antigens tested was limited. TCRbeta richness in CMV- and Gag-responding cells was significantly lower than in anti-CD3/anti-CD28-responding cells; CMV-responding cells had higher oligoclonality than CD3/CD28-stimulated and Gag-responding cells. Antigen-responding cells were enriched for expanded CDR3beta sequences that were degenerate, which suggests that CD4+ responses to CMV and Gag underwent convergent selection. Bulk TCR analyses could not be limited to the rare CMV-responding cells that actually contained HIV-1 proviruses. Within the same sorted populations, TCR oligoclonality correlated with proviral oligoclonality.

The CDR3, cysteine through phenylalanine, is 15 amino acids long. The entry retains the CDR3 DNA only, 45 bases that are in frame from base 1. According to the germline V gene, CDR1 reads KGHSH and CDR2 reads LQKENI. V is clipped by 4 bases and J by 4 bases, and the sequence between their germline boundaries is 11 bases long. The V and J segments used are TRBV18 and TRBJ2-6; no D gene is confidently identified. The sample in question was CD4+ T cells sorted from PBMCs after roughly 18-hour stimulation, obtained from a patient who received antiretroviral therapy. The sample's cell subset or site label, decoded: CD40L-CD69- CD45RO-high memory CD4 T cells not responding to CMV lysate. This clonotype originated in an adult man with HIV who was CMV-seropositive. This receptor carries the CDR3 CASSREFGGANVLTF. The sequence in DNA is TGTGCCAGCTCACGCGAATTTGGCGGGGCCAACGTCCTGACTTTC.